This T cell receptor beta chain was documented in a study of PD-L1 blockade in urothelial cancer. Added to each PCR by spiking were synthetic TCR analog templates. Method: immunoSEQ multiplex PCR; TCRdb's copy keeps in-frame clones and lacks some. The table has more than 90,000 clones, approximately 90% seen once. Germline V gene sequence: CDR1 MNHNY, CDR2 SVGAGI (reference sequence). The CDR3 length is 14 residues. Deletions cut 4 bases from V and 4 bases from J, with 13 bases between. Time point in this sample: peripheral blood 6 weeks after treatment start. The starting material was PBMCs, obtained around atezolizumab (anti-PD-L1) treatment. The receptor's source is a man aged 55 to 69 with urothelial cancer. The chain couples TRBV6-6 to TRBJ1-1; D might be TRBD1 (6 bases). The DNA of the CDR3 is TGTGCCAGCAGTTTCACAGGGCGTTCCACTGAAGCTTTCTTT. Translating it yields CASSFTGRSTEAFF.